This T cell receptor beta chain was found in a study of T-cell memory formation after mild COVID-19. About the study: TCR clusters mostly belonged to single donors. General study results and limits: The authors did not confirm SARS-CoV-2 specificity of second-wave clones peaking day 37. Shrinking CD4+ clones resided mostly in CM and EM, and CD8+ ones in EMRA. Pre-infection memory already had some responding clones, implying cross-reactive memory joined.

TCRdb re-called the 5' RACE reads through MiXCR, storing one row per CDR3 protein. The profile shows approximately 250,000 distinct CDR3 sequences, 16% of them singletons. The CDR3 length is 15 residues. Germline V gene sequence: CDR1 SGHRS, CDR2 YFSETQ. Deletions cut 5 bases from V and 8 bases from J, with 20 bases between. There are a few counts of this clonotype. Its antigen is unidentified. The chain uses TRBV5-1 and TRBJ2-1; D tentatively reads TRBD1 or TRBD2 (6 bases each). This receptor was identified in a man between 18 and 35 years old who had mild COVID-19 (a few samples of this study predate the infection). Cell type and time point are not known. The sample was PBMCs or a T cell subset sorted from them (not recorded which). The chain's CDR3 is CASSPTPGARDEQFF. The CDR3 nucleotides are TGCGCCAGCAGTCCCACCCCGGGGGCGCGGGATGAGCAGTTCTTC.